This T cell receptor beta chain stems from a study of blood T cell repertoires in COVID-19 (dated by TCRdb to the early 2020s). General notes on the study: The collaborator samples originated in the United States, Italy and Spain and spanned the acute and convalescent phases of COVID-19. The prospective study material was composed of cDNA or gDNA derived from T cells, B-cell-depleted T cells, or PBMCs. Deeply sampled blood TCRbeta repertoires from subjects exposed to, actively infected with, or recovered from COVID-19 were included in the dataset. The repertoires were released in a freely available public database intended as a resource for research on the immune response to SARS-CoV-2. Samples were obtained from the ongoing ImmuneRACE study (first 160 participants) and from about 1,300 subjects provided by 6 global collaborators. The sample metadata nearly always contained a de-identified subject ID, COVID-19 status, age in years and sex. Where available, HLA class I and class II types were taken from metadata supplied by the sample provider and were not determined by assay-based typing. The paper as a whole reports these results and caveats: The quantity of clinical and demographic metadata differed by source and by participant and was supplied without curation.

Concerning this clone: The antigen it binds to is not known. Base qualities are not at hand, and no much larger clone is one base apart.

Its CDR3 holds 14 amino acids, cysteine through phenylalanine. Just CDR3 DNA is preserved here, 42 bases in frame from base 1. The germline ends are 16 bases apart after V is trimmed by 7 bases and J by 7 bases. CDR1 and CDR2 (MNHEY, SVGAGI) derive from the germline V gene. A second Seattle source provided samples from volunteer blood donors who had recovered from COVID-19. Each collaborating institution followed its own protocols to collect whole blood in K2EDTA tubes. For TCRbeta analysis, collaborator samples were shipped as frozen whole blood, as isolated PBMCs, or as DNA extracted from either sample type. TCRbeta CDR3 regions were amplified from genomic DNA by means of the immunoSEQ Assay, a bias-controlled multiplex PCR. The original methods were these. The number of nucleated cells in each sample was estimated from the amplification of reference gene primers within the assay. To quantify the absolute abundance of each unique TCRbeta CDR3 rearrangement, sequence reads were collapsed and filtered. For each sample, productive Simpson clonality was calculated as the square root of Simpson's diversity index across productive rearrangements. TCRdb re-hosts the immuneACCESS table, in-frame sequences only. Its copies lack some clones; in the studies checked, an unresolved V gene accounts for under half of them, and the cause for the rest is not known. The V and J calls and clone size are taken from that table; D and trimming were inferred from the DNA. This sample is represented by a few hundred thousand clones; roughly 87% of them were singletons. Roughly 2% of the sample goes to the ten largest clones.

Sequencing input: peripheral blood. The chain is made from TRBV6-5 and TRBJ2-2; the D gene is perhaps TRBD1, from 5 matching bases. The sequence was obtained from a woman aged 50 to 60 who had recovered from COVID-19. The CDR3 region: CASKRPGLVGELFF. The DNA reads TGTGCCAGCAAGAGACCAGGGCTGGTCGGGGAGCTGTTTTTT.